This T cell receptor beta chain is from a study of blood T cell repertoires in COVID-19. In the study overall: Collection of acute and convalescent COVID-19 samples took place in the United States, Italy and Spain. From T cells, B-cell-depleted T cells, or PBMCs came the material, which was cDNA or gDNA.

In germline, CDR1 is MDHEN, CDR2 SYDVKM. The CDR3 extends over 15 amino acids. V was shortened by 4 bases and J by 5 bases, with 14 bases between the two germline ends. Per the authors' pipeline: Amplification of reference gene primers was used by the study to estimate nucleated cell counts. Here immunoSEQ multiplex PCR was the method, and the copy in TCRdb shows in-frame clones only, minus some. Clone size and V and J calls were adopted from that table, with D and trimming inferred from the DNA. The sample holds 200,000 or so clones, around 85% seen once. Sequencing was performed on peripheral blood. The TCR was taken from a man aged 65 to 85 with active or convalescent COVID-19. The chain joins TRBV28 to TRBJ1-4, with D maybe TRBD1 (5 bases). CDR3: CASSSDGRGNEKLFF. CDR3 DNA sequence: TGTGCCAGCAGTTCAGACGGGAGGGGCAATGAAAAACTGTTTTTT.